Each of the 22 T cell receptor beta chains below was sequenced from the same sample in a study of T cells in Graves' hyperthyroidism and ophthalmopathy. Amplification of TCR beta CDR3 regions was performed using RNA transcripts as template. RT-PCR in the first round (using the HTBI primer set) targeted the TCR CDR3. TCRdb re-called the multiplex PCR reads through MiXCR, storing one row per CDR3 protein. The repertoire consists of 500,000 to 800,000 distinct CDR3 sequences, with about 14% occurring once and the leading ten covering around 13%. The source material was blood. The receptors shown here come from a woman aged 45-60 years with Graves' ophthalmopathy.

With regard to this clonotype: This may be a read error, as it is one base from a much larger clone. This rearrangement joins TRBV28 to TRBJ2-3; TRBD2 is a possible D gene (5 bases). The CDR3 has 17 residues. Per germline, CDR1 MDHEN and CDR2 SYDVKM. CDR3 coding DNA: TGTACCAGCAGTTTAGGTCGGCTAGCCCTACGCACAGATACGCAGTATTTT. Amino acid sequence: CTSSLGRLALRTDTQYF.

This chain joins TRBV2 and TRBJ2-7; TRBD1 matches at 7 bases. The V gene end was trimmed by 2 bases and the J gene end by 7 bases; junction bases not matched to a gene: 2. Germline CDR1 reads SNHLY; CDR2 reads FYNNEI. The CDR3 has 12 amino acids. CDR3 sequence: CASSERDREQYF. In nucleotides, the CDR3 is TGTGCCAGCAGTGAACGGGACAGAGAGCAGTACTTC. Full variable domain (outside the CDR3, taken from reference TRBV2 and TRBJ2-7): EPEVTQTPSHQVTQMGQEVILRCVPISNHLYFYWYRQILGQKVEFLVSFYNNEISEKSEIFDDQFSVERPDGSNFTLKIRSTKLEDSAMYFCASSERDREQYFGPGTRLTVT.

There are many counts of this clonotype. This CDR3 reads CASSTSTGAYNEQFF. The CDR3 bases are TGTGCCAGCAGCACAAGCACCGGGGCCTACAATGAGCAGTTCTTC. The rearrangement links TRBV7-9 to TRBJ2-1, with D possibly being TRBD2 (5 bases). The CDR3 totals 15 residues. Germline CDR1 SEHNR, CDR2 FQNEAQ (reference sequence). Trimming removed 5 bases at V and 2 bases at J, with 13 bases between.

A few counts support this clonotype. The V call is TRBV7-2, the J call TRBJ2-1; TRBD2 aligns across 9 bases. J gave up 1 base and V 5 bases, and 3 bases lay outside the gene matches. CDR3 length equals 15 residues. Germline assignment: CDR1 SGHTA and CDR2 FQGNSA. This chain's CDR3 is CASSDTSGSYNEQFF. The DNA for the CDR3 is TGTGCCAGCAGCGATACTAGCGGGTCCTACAATGAGCAGTTCTTC.

This clonotype was seen at least ten times. The CDR3 is CASRKGLAGIEQFF. The CDR3 DNA is TGTGCCAGCAGGAAAGGACTAGCGGGAATTGAGCAGTTCTTC. This chain links TRBV3-1 with TRBJ2-1; TRBD2 aligns across 12 bases. The ends lost 6 bases at V and 9 bases at J; junction bases unmatched: 6. Germline CDR1 is LGHDT and CDR2 is YNNKEL (reference sequence). The CDR3 contains 14 residues.

This clonotype appeared a few times. This rearrangement joins TRBV20-1 to TRBJ1-5; D possibly corresponds to TRBD1 (5 bases). V was cut by 0 bases and J by 3 bases, with 12 bases left in between. This CDR3 has 15 residues. CDR1 and CDR2 (germline): DFQATT, SNEGSKA (reference sequence). CDR3: CSAREGAGPNQPQHF. Written as DNA, the CDR3 is TGCAGTGCTAGAGAAGGGGCGGGACCCAATCAGCCCCAGCATTTT.

The J gene is TRBJ1-4, the V gene TRBV5-1, with TRBD1 matching over 8 bases. The trim removed 2 bases at V and 11 bases at J, leaving 5 bases unmatched. This CDR3 has 13 residues. CDR1 SGHRS and CDR2 YFSETQ come from the germline V gene. For the CDR3, the DNA is TGCGCCAGCAGCTTCGGACAGGGCGAGAAACTGTTTTTT. It encodes CASSFGQGEKLFF.

This clonotype turned up a few times. The CDR3 sequence is CASSSGGVNTEAFF. The CDR3 DNA follows: TGTGCCAGTAGTTCCGGGGGGGTGAACACTGAAGCTTTCTTT. The chain joins TRBV19 to TRBJ1-1; D is possibly TRBD1 (5 bases). The ends were cut back, 5 bases at V and 0 bases at J, with 10 bases in the middle. Germline values: CDR1 LNHDA, CDR2 SQIVND (reference sequence). The CDR3 contains 14 residues.

The table lists this clonotype with many counts. The V and J genes are TRBV12-3 or TRBV12-4 and TRBJ2-7; 7 positions agree with TRBD1. With V trimmed by 6 bases and J by 4 bases, 6 bases remained unmatched. The CDR3 totals 13 residues. Here the CDR3 DNA reads TGTGCCAGCAGCCCAGAGACAGGGTACGAGCAGTACTTC. This sequence encodes CASSPETGYEQYF.

This clonotype has at least ten counts. The chain uses TRBV28 and TRBJ2-1, with TRBD2 matching 12 bases. The germline V gene encodes CDR1 MDHEN and CDR2 SYDVKM. V was clipped by 5 bases and J by 4 bases; unmatched bases: 6. The CDR3 covers 16 residues. The CDR3 sequence is CASSPRGTSGYNEQFF. CDR3 coding DNA: TGTGCCAGCAGTCCCCGAGGGACTAGCGGGTACAATGAGCAGTTCTTC.

This clonotype was observed many times. J is TRBJ1-1 and V is TRBV7-2; possible D gene TRBD1, 6 bases. The CDR3 has 17 amino acids. Trimming removed 1 base from V and 7 bases from J, with 22 bases in between. Germline values: CDR1 SGHTA, CDR2 FQGNSA. This CDR3 reads CASSLEVQGSAGIEAFF. CDR3 in DNA: TGTGCCAGCAGCTTAGAAGTACAGGGTTCGGCCGGAATTGAAGCTTTCTTT.

This clonotype was recorded many times. The V call is TRBV7-9, the J call TRBJ2-1; D uncertain. Per germline, CDR1 SEHNR and CDR2 FQNEAQ (reference sequence). The V gene lost 4 bases and the J gene lost 0 bases, with 13 bases spanning the gap. This CDR3 is built from 16 residues. The CDR3 bases are TGTGCCAGCAGCTCGCGCCGATCGAGCTCCTACAATGAGCAGTTCTTC. Translating gives CASSSRRSSSYNEQFF. The whole variable domain, remainder taken from reference TRBV7-9 and TRBJ2-1, is DTGVSQNPRHKITKRGQNVTFRCDPISEHNRLYWYRQTLGQGPEFLTYFQNEAQLEKSRLLSDRFSAERPKGSFSTLEIQRTEQGDSAMYLCASSSRRSSSYNEQFFGPGTRLTVL.

This clonotype was counted ten times or more. V and J are TRBV5-6 and TRBJ1-6, with D unclear. The CDR3 sequence is 12 residues long. V gave up 3 bases and J gave up 9 bases, with 7 bases separating them. Germline lookup yields CDR1 SGHDT and CDR2 YYEEEE. CDR3: CASSSDGSPLHF. DNA for the CDR3: TGTGCCAGCAGCTCCGATGGTTCACCCCTCCACTTT. The full variable domain, completed using reference TRBV5-6 and TRBJ1-6, is DAGVTQSPTHLIKTRGQQVTLRCSPKSGHDTVSWYQQALGQGPQFIFQYYEEEERQRGNFPDRFSGHQFPNYSSELNVNALLLGDSALYLCASSSDGSPLHFGNGTRLTVT.

J is TRBJ2-1 and V is TRBV15; unclear D gene. V shed 6 bases and J shed 8 bases, with 20 bases lying between them. This CDR3 region has 15 residues. Germline loops: CDR1 LNHNV, CDR2 YYDKDF (reference sequence). CDR3 DNA: TGTGCCACCAGGCTCCGCAGCCTGCCAGGCTATGAGCAGTTCTTC. Its translation is CATRLRSLPGYEQFF.

This clonotype was found many times. This chain connects TRBV20-1 to TRBJ1-2, with a weak D call TRBD1 (6 bases). Germline V gene sequence: CDR1 DFQATT, CDR2 SNEGSKA (reference sequence). The CDR3 extends over 13 amino acids. V was trimmed by 3 bases and J by 3 bases, leaving 11 bases between them. The CDR3 here is CSARLDSHYGYTF. CDR3 DNA: TGCAGTGCTAGGTTGGACAGCCACTATGGCTACACCTTC.

This clonotype was counted at least ten times. V is TRBV28 and J is TRBJ2-3; D is tentatively TRBD1 or TRBD2 (5 bases each). The CDR3 has 15 amino acids. Germline assignment: CDR1 MDHEN and CDR2 SYDVKM. Trimming removed 4 bases at V and 1 base at J, with 12 bases between. The CDR3 DNA is TGTGCCAGCAGTTACCGCCAGGGACGCACAGATACGCAGTATTTT. Encoded protein: CASSYRQGRTDTQYF.

This clonotype was recorded at least ten times. The chain combines TRBV7-8 with TRBJ1-2, with 7 bases identical to TRBD1. This CDR3 is built from 13 residues. Germline loops: CDR1 SGHVS, CDR2 FQNEAQ. Trimming removed 8 bases from V and 5 bases from J; junction bases left unmatched: 8. Here the CDR3 reads CASSGTEAYGYTF. CDR3 bases: TGTGCCAGCTCCGGGACAGAAGCGTATGGCTACACCTTC.

This clonotype has at least ten counts. CDR3 coding DNA: TGTGCCAGCAGCTTAATGGGTCAGGGGGGCACTGAAGCTTTCTTT. Residues: CASSLMGQGGTEAFF. This rearrangement joins TRBV11-2 to TRBJ1-1; TRBD1 matches 7 bases. V lost 2 bases to trimming and J lost 4 bases; unmatched junction nucleotides: 7. CDR1 is SGHAT and CDR2 is FQNNGV in the germline V gene. This CDR3 is 15 amino acids long.

The chain recombines TRBV4-1 with TRBJ1-2; 7 bases line up with TRBD1. Germline V lookup: CDR1 MGHRA, CDR2 YSYEKL. Trimming at V came to 3 bases and at J to 3 bases, leaving 7 bases not matched to a gene. CDR3 length equals 15 residues. Written as DNA, the CDR3 is TGCGCCAGCAGCCATGTTGCCAGGGGGGACTATGGCTACACCTTC. Its translation: CASSHVARGDYGYTF.

This clonotype showed up many times. The chain is built from TRBV6-6 and TRBJ2-7, with 12 nucleotides matching TRBD2. In germline, CDR1 is MNHNY, CDR2 SVGAGI (reference sequence). Germline trimming cut 0 bases from V and 3 bases from J; bases unmatched to any gene: 9. The CDR3 is made up of 18 amino acids. CDR3 sequence (DNA): TGTGCCAGCAGTTACTCGAAAACAGGACTAGCGGGACTCTACGAGCAGTACTTC. Protein: CASSYSKTGLAGLYEQYF.

DNA of the CDR3: TGTGCCCGGAGTTCCTACGAGCAGTACTTC. The encoded protein is CARSSYEQYF. The genes are TRBV27 and TRBJ2-7; unclear D gene. Germline V gives CDR1 MNHEY, CDR2 SMNVEV (reference sequence). V lost 11 bases and J lost 1, with 6 bases in between. CDR3 size: 10 residues.

The V gene is TRBV6-2 or TRBV6-3, the J gene TRBJ1-1; D not resolved. This CDR3 has 15 residues. V was trimmed by 3 bases and J by 0 bases, leaving 11 bases between them. Germline V CDR1 and CDR2: MNHEY, SVGEGT. The CDR3: CASSYLPELNTEAFF. The CDR3 DNA is TGTGCCAGCAGTTATCTTCCGGAGCTGAACACTGAAGCTTTCTTT.